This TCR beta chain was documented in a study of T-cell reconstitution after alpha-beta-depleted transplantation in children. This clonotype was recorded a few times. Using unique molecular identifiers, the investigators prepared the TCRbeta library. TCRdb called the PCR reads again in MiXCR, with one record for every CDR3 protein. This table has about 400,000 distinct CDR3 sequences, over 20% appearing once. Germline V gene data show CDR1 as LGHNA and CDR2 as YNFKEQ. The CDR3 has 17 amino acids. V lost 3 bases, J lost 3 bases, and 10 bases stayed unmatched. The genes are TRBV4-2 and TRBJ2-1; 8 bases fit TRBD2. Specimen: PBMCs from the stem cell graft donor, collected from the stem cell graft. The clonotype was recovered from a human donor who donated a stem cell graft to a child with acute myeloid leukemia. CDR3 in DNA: TGTGCCAGCAGCCACGCCCGCGGGAGGAACAACTACAATGAGCAGTTCTTC. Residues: CASSHARGRNNYNEQFF.